This TCR beta chain was profiled in a study of shared clonotypes between healthy human individuals. V trimming: 1 base; J trimming: 4 bases; junction bases outside the gene matches: 6. In germline, CDR1 is MNHEY, CDR2 SVGAGI. This CDR3 comprises 15 residues. Naive CD8 cells, CD45RO-negative and positively selected for CCR7, excluded terminally differentiated effector memory CD45RA+ cells. Here immunoSEQ multiplex PCR was the method, and the copy in TCRdb shows in-frame clones only, minus some. This table has roughly 2.1 million clones, approximately 94% appearing once. As regards this clone: The same CDR3 also results from other DNA sequences found in this sample.

The source material was naive CD8+ T cells from PBMCs. This TCR came from a young man in good health. Some clones in this sample may be carry-over from other donors' samples. The V gene is TRBV6-5, the J gene TRBJ2-7; 8 positions match TRBD1. CDR3 residues: CASSYFQGARYEQYF. DNA for the CDR3: TGTGCCAGCAGTTACTTTCAGGGGGCGAGGTACGAGCAGTACTTC.